The entry below gives a single T cell receptor beta chain sequence along with its context. Its antigen is not identified. Primers included in the PCR were 60 Vbeta and 13 Jbeta primers. Profiled with immunoSEQ multiplex PCR; TCRdb holds only in-frame clones, not every one. The sample includes some 56,000 clones. This record belongs to a study of cytomegalovirus exposure and HLA in healthy donors. Study overall: The study placed around 80% of its approximately 360 genotyped donors in the Caucasian-associated ancestry cluster. Findings and caveats of the study: The presence/absence work took it that sequencing depth was about the same across donors. Most TCR sequences were uncommon, yet certain public TCRs appeared in many donors.

Source material: PBMCs. This clonotype was obtained from a woman in her twenties or thirties in good health and CMV-seropositive.

The CDR3 coding sequence is TGTGCCAGCAGTTACGGGCGGAGGGGATCCGAGCAGTACTTC. Its translation is CASSYGRRGSEQYF. The chain is built from TRBV6-6 and TRBJ2-7, with D perhaps matching TRBD2 (6 bases). Germline CDR1 is MNHNY and CDR2 is SVGAGI (reference sequence). Trimming removed 2 bases from V and 6 bases from J, with 14 bases in between. CDR3 length: 14 residues.